This T cell receptor beta chain was recorded in a study of PD-L1 blockade in urothelial cancer. Study-level information: Researchers found blood samples held a median of roughly 140,000 T cells.

The time point denotes: peripheral blood 6 weeks after treatment start. Sample contribution per patient ranged from 1 to 8, covering pretreatment and on-treatment. Each PCR reaction had synthetic TCR analog templates spiked into it. Clones were sequenced by immunoSEQ multiplex PCR, and TCRdb holds only the in-frame ones, with some missing. The sample comprises 120,000 or so clones, about 84% of which are singletons, and about 2.4% rests with the top ten. J lost 8 bases, V lost 6 bases, and 5 bases had no gene match. Per the germline V gene, CDR1 is DFQATT and CDR2 is SNEGSKA (reference sequence). The CDR3 has 11 amino acids.

Sequencing was performed on PBMCs, taken around atezolizumab (anti-PD-L1) treatment. The TCR comes from a man aged 50-60 years with urothelial cancer. The rearrangement joins TRBV20-1 to TRBJ2-7; TRBD1 aligns across 9 bases. The CDR3 loop reads CSATTGGKQYF. CDR3 sequence (DNA): TGCAGTGCAACGACAGGGGGGAAGCAGTACTTC.